The clone carrying this TCR beta chain was counted many times. The antigen remains unidentified. This specimen comes from a study of T cells in Graves' hyperthyroidism and ophthalmopathy. Study-level results: Ophthalmopathy, as predicted by the model, came a median roughly 6.8 months after the prediction.

The study excluded patients with uncontrolled infection, other autoimmune disease, pregnancy or lactation. Amplified regions were TCR beta CDR3 sequences from RNA transcripts. The HTBI primer set was used in a first-round RT-PCR of the TCR CDR3. TCRdb passed the multiplex PCR reads through MiXCR, listing each CDR3 protein once. Among about 710,000 distinct CDR3 sequences listed, about a sixth were seen once. This receptor was identified in a man younger than 30 with Graves' hyperthyroidism. Sequenced material: blood.

The CDR3 coding sequence is TGTGCCAGCAGTCTAACTTCCGGGTACAATGAGCAGTTCTTC. Translating gives CASSLTSGYNEQFF. The genes are TRBV12-3 or TRBV12-4 and TRBJ2-1; D is undetermined. Trimming stripped 5 bases from V and 4 bases from J, with 12 bases between. The CDR3 has 14 amino acids.